The 11 T cell receptor beta chains below all came from one sample that was sequenced in a study of blood T cell repertoires in COVID-19. Assay: immunoSEQ multiplex PCR; the TCRdb copy retains only in-frame clones and omits some. The table shows roughly 40,000 clones, with over 70% occurring only once. The sequenced material came from peripheral blood. These receptors came from a man older than 75 with active or convalescent COVID-19.

This chain connects TRBV5-1 to TRBJ1-1; TRBD1 matches at 7 bases. The trim removed 0 bases at V and 6 bases at J, leaving 5 bases unmatched. Germline V gene lookup returns CDR1 SGHRS and CDR2 YFSETQ. The CDR3 covers 14 residues. The CDR3 protein is CASSLVLRGAEAFF. The CDR3 DNA follows: TGCGCCAGCAGCTTGGTTCTCAGGGGGGCTGAAGCTTTCTTT.

This clone was seen a single time. The V and J genes are TRBV2 and TRBJ1-5; tentatively, D is TRBD1 (6 bases). The CDR3 sequence is 13 residues long. The germline CDR1 and CDR2 sequences are SNHLY and FYNNEI. V was clipped by 4 bases and J by 12 bases, with 16 bases between them. CDR3 loop: CASSVQGLQGQHF. The DNA for the CDR3 is TGTGCCAGCAGTGTTCAGGGGTTACAGGGCCAGCATTTT.

The rearrangement joins TRBV5-1 to TRBJ2-1, with TRBD2 matching 11 bases. The CDR3 is 16 residues long. Germline V gives CDR1 SGHRS, CDR2 YFSETQ. The junction had 10 bases not matched to a gene; V was cut back by 4 bases and J by 7 bases. The chain's CDR3 is CASSTVAGGLRNEQFF. The CDR3 coding sequence is TGCGCCAGCAGCACCGTAGCGGGGGGGCTGAGGAATGAGCAGTTCTTC.

The chain has TRBV19 and TRBJ1-5, with D possibly TRBD1 on 5 matching bases. CDR1 and CDR2 from the germline V gene are LNHDA and SQIVND (reference sequence). V was trimmed by 1 base and J by 4 bases, leaving 11 bases between them. This CDR3 spans 15 amino acids. CDR3 sequence reads: CASSIVDRVNQPQHF. The CDR3, as DNA: TGTGCCAGTAGTATAGTTGACAGAGTGAATCAGCCCCAGCATTTT.

V and J are TRBV7-2 and TRBJ2-3; no firm D call. The CDR3 is 14 residues long. The germline CDR1 and CDR2 sequences are SGHTA and FQGNSA. V lost 5 bases and J lost 1, with 10 bases in between. The CDR3 sequence: CASSPLSGTDTQYF. CDR3 nucleotide sequence: TGTGCCAGCAGCCCCCTGTCTGGCACAGATACGCAGTATTTT.

This chain uses TRBV12-3 or TRBV12-4 with TRBJ1-1, with a tentative D call TRBD1 (5 bases). The CDR3 contains 13 residues. V gave up 6 bases and J gave up 0 bases, with 8 bases separating them. The DNA for the CDR3 is TGTGCCAGCAGGACAGAAATGAACACTGAAGCTTTCTTT. The encoded protein is CASRTEMNTEAFF.

This chain connects TRBV5-1 to TRBJ1-1; D uncertain. V was trimmed by 6 bases and J by 0 bases, leaving 6 bases between them. Looked up from germline, CDR1 is SGHRS and CDR2 is YFSETQ. The CDR3 extends over 12 amino acids. The CDR3: CASKQVNTEAFF. CDR3 coding DNA: TGCGCCAGCAAGCAGGTGAACACTGAAGCTTTCTTT.

This clone has a single count. The chain carries TRBV11-3 and TRBJ2-7; 7 positions agree with TRBD2. J gave up 3 bases and V 5 bases, and 10 bases lay outside the gene matches. CDR3 length: 15 amino acids. Germline V gene data show CDR1 as SGHNT and CDR2 as YENEEA. In nucleotides, the CDR3 is TGTGCCAGCAGCCCCTCGGGACTATCGTACTACGAGCAGTACTTC. As protein: CASSPSGLSYYEQYF.

The chain has TRBV11-2 and TRBJ2-5, with 11 bases lining up with TRBD2. CDR3 length equals 18 residues. CDR1 is SGHAT, CDR2 FQNNGV, per germline. V was pared by 1 base and J by 5 bases, with 12 bases of the junction left unmatched. CDR3 in DNA: TGTGCCAGCAGCTTAGGCCACCGTAGCGGGGGGGCCTGGGAGACCCAGTACTTC. Translated: CASSLGHRSGGAWETQYF.

V and J are TRBV7-2 and TRBJ1-5; D is perhaps TRBD1 (6 bases). The germline V gene has CDR1 SGHTA and CDR2 FQGNSA. V lost 5 bases and J 2 bases, leaving 10 bases between the germline ends. CDR3 length: 14 amino acids. The CDR3 DNA sequence: TGTGCCAGCAGCGGGCGACAGGGCAATCAGCCCCAGCATTTT. Amino acid sequence: CASSGRQGNQPQHF.

The J gene is TRBJ1-1, the V gene TRBV9, with TRBD1 as a possible D gene (5 bases). V was clipped by 3 bases and J by 7 bases, with 10 bases between them. CDR1 is SGDLS, CDR2 YYNGEE, per germline. The CDR3 is 12 amino acids. CDR3 sequence (DNA): TGTGCCAGCAGCGCCAGGAGGGGTGAAGCTTTCTTT. Translating gives CASSARRGEAFF.